The clone carrying this T cell receptor (beta chain) has a count of ten or more. Antigen specificity is unknown. A far more abundant clone sits one base away, making this likely a read error. The read terminates 3 residues before the CDR3 end, so the remaining end is supplied by the germline J gene. Other DNA sequences in the sample encode the same CDR3. Germline V gene lookup returns CDR1 SGHNT and CDR2 YYREEE (reference sequence). CDR3 size: 13 residues. Libraries were prepared by immunoSEQ multiplex PCR; TCRdb keeps only in-frame clonotypes and omits some of them. The table lists roughly 57,000 clones, no singletons, with around 0.84% in the top ten. This sample stems from a study of T cell clonality in common variable immunodeficiency. Study findings and constraints: Common variable immunodeficiency TCR beta sequences reportedly had fewer deletions and N-nucleotide insertions. TCRbeta clonality was increased in CVID versus healthy controls.

Caucasian heritage predominated among both patients and controls. This TCR was recovered from a person aged 18-70 years in good health. The specimen was peripheral blood mononuclear cells. The chain couples TRBV5-4 to TRBJ2-6; perhaps TRBD2 as D (5 bases). CDR3 sequence reads: CASSLAGVLVLTF. Partial CDR3 DNA: TGTGCCAGCAGCTTGGCCGGGGTCTTGGTC. The variable domain in full, with the rest retrieved from reference TRBV5-4 and TRBJ2-6, is ETGVTQSPTHLIKTRGQQVTLRCSSQSGHNTVSWYQQALGQGPQFIFQYYREEENGRGNFPPRFSGLQFPNYSSELNVNALELDDSALYLCASSLAGVLVLTFGAGSRLTVL.